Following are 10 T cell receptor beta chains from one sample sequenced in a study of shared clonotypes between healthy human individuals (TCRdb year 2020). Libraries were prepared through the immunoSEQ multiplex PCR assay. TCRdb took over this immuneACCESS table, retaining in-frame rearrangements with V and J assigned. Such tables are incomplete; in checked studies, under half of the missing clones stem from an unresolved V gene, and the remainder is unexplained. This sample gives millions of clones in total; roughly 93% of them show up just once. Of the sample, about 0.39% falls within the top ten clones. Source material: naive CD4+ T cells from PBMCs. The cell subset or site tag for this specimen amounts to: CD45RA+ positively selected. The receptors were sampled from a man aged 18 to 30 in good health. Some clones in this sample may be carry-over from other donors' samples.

CDR3 coding DNA: TGTGCCAGCAGTTCACCCGGGGCCGCAAGGGGGTATGGCTACACCTTC. Translating gives CASSSPGAARGYGYTF. This sequence joins TRBV28 and TRBJ1-2; TRBD1 is a possible D gene (6 bases). Looked up from germline, CDR1 is MDHEN and CDR2 is SYDVKM. Trimming removed 4 bases at V and 5 bases at J, with 20 bases between. The CDR3 sequence is 16 residues long.

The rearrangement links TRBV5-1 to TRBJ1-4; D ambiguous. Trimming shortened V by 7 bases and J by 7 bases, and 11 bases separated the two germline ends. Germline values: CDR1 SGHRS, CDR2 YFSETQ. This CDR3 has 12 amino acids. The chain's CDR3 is CASLRLGEKLFF. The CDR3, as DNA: TGCGCCAGCCTCAGACTGGGTGAAAAACTGTTTTTT. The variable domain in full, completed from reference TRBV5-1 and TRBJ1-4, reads KAGVTQTPRYLIKTRGQQVTLSCSPISGHRSVSWYQQTPGQGLQFLFEYFSETQRNKGNFPGRFSGRQFSNSRSEMNVSTLELGDSALYLCASLRLGEKLFFGSGTQLSVL.

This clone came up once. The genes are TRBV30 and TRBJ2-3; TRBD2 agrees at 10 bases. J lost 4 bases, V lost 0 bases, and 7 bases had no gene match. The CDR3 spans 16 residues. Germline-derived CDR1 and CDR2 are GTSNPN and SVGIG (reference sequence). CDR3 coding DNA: TGTGCCTGGAGTGTACTAGCGGGGAGGGGGCCAGATACGCAGTATTTT. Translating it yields CAWSVLAGRGPDTQYF.

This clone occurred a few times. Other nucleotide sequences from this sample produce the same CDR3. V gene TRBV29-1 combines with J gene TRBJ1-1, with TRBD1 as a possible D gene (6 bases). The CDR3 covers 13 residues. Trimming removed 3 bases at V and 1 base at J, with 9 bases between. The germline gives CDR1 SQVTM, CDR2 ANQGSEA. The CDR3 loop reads CSVDPQGNTEAFF. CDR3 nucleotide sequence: TGCAGCGTTGACCCACAGGGGAACACTGAAGCTTTCTTT.

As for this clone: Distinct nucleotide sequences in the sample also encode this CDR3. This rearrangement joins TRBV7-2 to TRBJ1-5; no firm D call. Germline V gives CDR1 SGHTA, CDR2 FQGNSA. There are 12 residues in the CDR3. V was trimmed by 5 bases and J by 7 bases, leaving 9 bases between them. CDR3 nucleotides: TGTGCCAGCAGCCTCCTGGGGCAGCCCCAGCATTTT. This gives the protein CASSLLGQPQHF.

CDR3 residues: CASSFGTSGRSLDTQYF. CDR3 nucleotide sequence: TGTGCCAGCAGCTTCGGGACTAGCGGAAGGTCTCTAGATACGCAGTATTTT. The chain combines TRBV7-9 with TRBJ2-3; 11 positions agree with TRBD2. CDR1 and CDR2 (germline): SEHNR, FQNEAQ (reference sequence). The ends lost 3 bases at V and 5 bases at J; junction bases unmatched: 10. The CDR3 contains 17 residues.

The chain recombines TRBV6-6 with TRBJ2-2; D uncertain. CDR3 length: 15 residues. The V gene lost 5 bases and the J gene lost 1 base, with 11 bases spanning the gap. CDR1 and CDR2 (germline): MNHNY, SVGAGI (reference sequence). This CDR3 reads CASSPPGRNTGELFF. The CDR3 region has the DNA TGTGCCAGCAGTCCCCCCGGACGGAACACCGGGGAGCTGTTTTTT.

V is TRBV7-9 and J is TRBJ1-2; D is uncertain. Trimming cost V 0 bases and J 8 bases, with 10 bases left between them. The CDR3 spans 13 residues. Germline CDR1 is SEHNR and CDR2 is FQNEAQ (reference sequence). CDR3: CASSLASRGGYTF. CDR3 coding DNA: TGTGCCAGCAGCTTAGCGTCGCGAGGAGGCTACACCTTC.

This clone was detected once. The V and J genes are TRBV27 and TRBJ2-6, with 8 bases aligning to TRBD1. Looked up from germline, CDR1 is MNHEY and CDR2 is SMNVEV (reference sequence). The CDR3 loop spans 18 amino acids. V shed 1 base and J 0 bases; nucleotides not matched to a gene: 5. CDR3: CASSLFGDRSSGANVLTF. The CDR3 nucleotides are TGTGCCAGCAGTTTATTTGGGGACAGGTCCTCTGGGGCCAACGTCCTGACTTTC. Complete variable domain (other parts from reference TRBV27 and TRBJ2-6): EAQVTQNPRYLITVTGKKLTVTCSQNMNHEYMSWYRQDPGLGLRQIYYSMNVEVTDKGDVPEGYKVSRKEKRNFPLILESPSPNQTSLYFCASSLFGDRSSGANVLTFGAGSRLTVL.

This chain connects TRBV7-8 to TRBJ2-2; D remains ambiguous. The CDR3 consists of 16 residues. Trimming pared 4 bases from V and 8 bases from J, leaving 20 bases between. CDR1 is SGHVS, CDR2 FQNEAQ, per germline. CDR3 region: CASSSFLRLTEGELFF. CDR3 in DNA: TGTGCCAGCAGCTCCTTCCTCCGTCTCACAGAGGGGGAGCTGTTTTTT.